The 8 T cell receptor beta chains given below trace back to one sample, sequenced in a study of Ad26.COV2.S vaccination and SARS-CoV-2 variants. Described treatment: 15 to 20 received Ad26.COV2.S at low or high dose, single or two shots; about five received placebo; per-sample allocation not given. Material that was analyzed had been drawn on day 63 after the first vaccine or placebo injection. The method was immunoSEQ multiplex PCR; TCRdb's version includes in-frame clones alone and lacks a portion of them. The sample lists about 330,000 clones, about nine tenths occurring once. Sequencing was performed on peripheral blood, taken in a trial of Ad26.COV2.S vaccine versus placebo. These receptors were collected from a person between 18 and 60 years old who received the Ad26.COV2.S COVID-19 vaccine or a placebo.

As regards this clone: In the same sample, other DNA sequences code for this CDR3. This chain links TRBV9 with TRBJ1-2; the D is unclear. This CDR3 comprises 10 residues. Germline lookup yields CDR1 SGDLS and CDR2 YYNGEE. V gave up 3 bases and J gave up 4 bases, with 1 base separating them. DNA for the CDR3: TGTGCCAGCAGCGGCTATGGCTACACCTTC. Its protein is CASSGYGYTF.

The chain has TRBV7-8 and TRBJ2-7; D is undetermined. V was pared by 1 base and J by 3 bases, with 13 bases between. CDR1 SGHVS and CDR2 FQNEAQ come from the germline V gene. The CDR3 totals 15 residues. For the CDR3, the DNA is TGTGCCAGCAGCTTAGTTGAAGGTGCAAACTACGAGCAGTACGTC. It translates to CASSLVEGANYEQYV.

The chain employs TRBV27 and TRBJ1-4; D is uncertain. Germline V gene lookup returns CDR1 MNHEY and CDR2 SMNVEV (reference sequence). This CDR3 comprises 18 residues. V was clipped by 2 bases and J by 10 bases, with 26 bases between them. In DNA form, the CDR3 reads TGTGCCAGCAGTTTACGGTCCGGGTTAGAAGAGGATGAGGGAAAACTGTTTTTT. Amino acids: CASSLRSGLEEDEGKLFF.

The chain is built from TRBV5-8 and TRBJ1-1; a weak D match, TRBD1 (6 bases). Per germline, CDR1 SGHTS and CDR2 YDEGEE. CDR3 length: 14 amino acids. The V end was cut by 4 bases, the J end by 0 bases, with 10 bases between. CDR3 in DNA: TGTGCCAGCAGCCCGGACAGTATGAACACTGAAGCTTTCTTT. Translation: CASSPDSMNTEAFF.

The genes are TRBV7-2 and TRBJ1-4; D call uncertain. Germline V gene sequence: CDR1 SGHTA, CDR2 FQGNSA. The V end lost 5 bases, the J end lost 8 bases, and 24 bases lay between the germline ends. CDR3 length: 17 residues. CDR3 loop: CASSPGRGPALAEKLFF. In DNA form, the CDR3 reads TGTGCCAGCAGCCCCGGCCGTGGTCCTGCGCTAGCGGAAAAACTGTTTTTT. Variable domain in full (rest from reference TRBV7-2 and TRBJ1-4): GAGVSQSPSNKVTEKGKDVELRCDPISGHTALYWYRQSLGQGLEFLIYFQGNSAPDKSGLPSDRFSAERTGGSVSTLTIQRTQQEDSAVYLCASSPGRGPALAEKLFFGSGTQLSVL.

The rearrangement uses TRBV27 and TRBJ1-1; D is ambiguous. V was clipped by 5 bases and J by 10 bases, with 17 bases between them. CDR1 and CDR2 (germline): MNHEY, SMNVEV (reference sequence). The CDR3 is 13 amino acids. This CDR3 reads CASSPVGLARAFF. The CDR3 DNA is TGTGCCAGCAGTCCCGTGGGCCTCGCACGAGCTTTCTTT.

The genes are TRBV14 and TRBJ2-1, with D perhaps being TRBD1 or TRBD2 (5 bases each). V shed 0 bases and J shed 10 bases, with 13 bases lying between them. Germline CDR1 reads SGHDN; CDR2 reads FVKESK. This CDR3 comprises 14 residues. Here the CDR3 reads CASSQDRDPREQFF. The DNA for the CDR3 is TGTGCCAGCAGCCAAGACCGGGACCCCAGGGAGCAGTTCTTC. Full variable domain (outside the CDR3, taken from reference TRBV14 and TRBJ2-1): EAGVTQFPSHSVIEKGQTVTLRCDPISGHDNLYWYRRVMGKEIKFLLHFVKESKQDESGMPNNRFLAERTGGTYSTLKVQPAELEDSGVYFCASSQDRDPREQFFGPGTRLTVL.

The chain recombines TRBV11-3 with TRBJ1-1; 9 nucleotides match TRBD1. Looked up from germline, CDR1 is SGHNT and CDR2 is YENEEA. V was clipped by 8 bases and J by 5 bases; unmatched bases: 9. CDR3 size: 14 residues. CDR3 DNA sequence: TGTGCCAGCGGGCCGCTCGACAGGGGGACTGAAGCTTTCTTT. It translates to CASGPLDRGTEAFF.